This TCR beta chain derives from a study of cytomegalovirus exposure and HLA in healthy donors. This clone appeared once. PCR involved 60 Vbeta and 13 Jbeta primers. Clones were read by immunoSEQ multiplex PCR, and TCRdb kept only the in-frame ones, dropping some. The sample includes roughly 120,000 clones, more than 60% of them seen just once. CDR1 and CDR2 from the germline V gene are SGHTA and FQGNSA. Trimming removed 3 bases from V and 1 base from J; junction bases left unmatched: 1. There are 15 residues in the CDR3. This sequence was found in a woman in her 40s in good health and CMV-seronegative. What was sequenced was PBMCs. The chain carries TRBV7-2 and TRBJ2-5, with 11 bases fitting TRBD1. CDR3 nucleotides: TGTGCCAGCAGCTTTGGGACAGGGGGCCAAGAGACCCAGTACTTC. Translating it yields CASSFGTGGQETQYF.